This paragraph reports one T cell receptor (beta chain). CDR1 and CDR2 (germline): SNHLY, FYNNEI. V was cut by 5 bases and J by 6 bases, with 23 bases left in between. This CDR3 spans 17 amino acids. This sample is part of a study of yellow fever vaccine responses in identical twins. A single record per CDR3 protein comes from TCRdb applying MiXCR to the RT-PCR reads. The sample lists some 14,000 distinct CDR3 sequences, roughly 84% occurring once. The V and J genes are TRBV2 and TRBJ2-1; TRBD1 or TRBD2 may be the D gene (6 bases each). The sequencing used T cells from blood (PBMCs), unsorted or a sorted subset (not recorded which), collected before or after yellow fever vaccination (not recorded which). This clonotype was sampled from a woman between 18 and 29 years old who received the yellow fever vaccine. The DNA for the CDR3 is TGTGCCAGCAGTTCCGCTCGCGGGACACCCAGTTCCAATGAGCAGTTCTTC. Translating gives CASSSARGTPSSNEQFF.